This T cell receptor (beta chain) was sequenced in a study of patients and donors after allogeneic stem cell transplantation. MiXCR, run by TCRdb on the RT-PCR reads, gives a single entry per CDR3 protein. Of about 160,000 distinct CDR3 sequences in the sample, about 40% were seen once. CDR1 and CDR2 from the germline V gene are LGHDT and YNNKEL (reference sequence). V gave up 3 bases and J gave up 9 bases, with 15 bases separating them. The CDR3 runs to 15 residues. Sequencing was done on a sample of blood, either unsorted or a sorted T cell fraction (not recorded which). This sequence was found in a human donor who was either an allogeneic HSCT recipient or a stem cell or donor lymphocyte infusion donor (not recorded which). It is not recorded whose cells these are; they may come from a transplant donor. The chain employs TRBV3-1 and TRBJ1-6; D might be TRBD1 (5 bases). CDR3 residues: CASSHEGAGTSPLHF. In DNA form, the CDR3 reads TGTGCCAGCAGCCATGAGGGCGCGGGGACTTCACCCCTCCACTTT.